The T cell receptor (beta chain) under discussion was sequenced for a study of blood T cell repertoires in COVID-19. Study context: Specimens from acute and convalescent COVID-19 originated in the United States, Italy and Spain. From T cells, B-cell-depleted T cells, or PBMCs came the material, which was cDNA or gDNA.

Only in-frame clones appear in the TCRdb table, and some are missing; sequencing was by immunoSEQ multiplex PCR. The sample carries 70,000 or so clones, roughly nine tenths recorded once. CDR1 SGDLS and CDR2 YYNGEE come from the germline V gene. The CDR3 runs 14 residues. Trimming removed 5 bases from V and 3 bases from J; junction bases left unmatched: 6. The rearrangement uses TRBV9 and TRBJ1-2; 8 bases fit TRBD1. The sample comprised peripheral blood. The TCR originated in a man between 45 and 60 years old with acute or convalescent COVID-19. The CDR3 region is CASRDRDHHYGYTF. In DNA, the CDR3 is TGTGCCAGCAGGGACAGGGACCACCACTATGGCTACACCTTC.